This TCR beta chain was sequenced for a study of blood T cell repertoires in COVID-19. Background on the study: PBMCs, B-cell-depleted T cells, or T cells were the source of the cDNA or gDNA that made up the material.

Study processing details: Cell counts per sample came from amplifying reference gene primers. Sequencing was performed with immunoSEQ multiplex PCR; in TCRdb, only in-frame clones are kept and a portion is missing. V, J and clone size are taken as reported in that table, and D and trimming were inferred from the DNA itself. The top ten clones hold 1% to 1.5% of a sample with around 380,000 clones, around 87% of them seen once. Sequenced input: PBMCs or T cells enriched from blood (not recorded which). This clonotype was sampled from a man aged 25-45 years who had recovered from COVID-19.

The CDR3 reads CASSPRVTGELFF. In DNA form, the CDR3 reads TGTGCCAGCAGCCCTAGAGTCACCGGGGAGCTGTTTTTT. This chain connects TRBV5-5 to TRBJ2-2; no clear D gene. The CDR3 length is 13 residues. CDR1 is SGHKS and CDR2 is YYEKEE in the germline V gene (reference sequence). Trimming removed 4 bases from V and 4 bases from J, with 8 bases in between. Full variable domain (outside the CDR3, taken from reference TRBV5-5 and TRBJ2-2): DAGVTQSPTHLIKTRGQQVTLRCSPISGHKSVSWYQQVLGQGPQFIFQYYEKEERGRGNFPDRFSARQFPNYSSELNVNALLLGDSALYLCASSPRVTGELFFGEGSRLTVL.